The next 24 T cell receptor beta chains were all read from a single sample in a study of blood T cell repertoires in COVID-19. The table came from immunoSEQ multiplex PCR; TCRdb's copy has only in-frame clones and leaves some out. There are 120,000 or so clones in the sample; around 89% occur only once, and about 1.6% lies in the top ten. Sequenced sample: peripheral blood. These receptors all stem from a human donor in a cohort sampled during active COVID-19.

V usage is TRBV5-1 and J usage is TRBJ2-1; 7 positions match TRBD1. The germline V gene encodes CDR1 SGHRS and CDR2 YFSETQ. J was trimmed by 6 bases and V by 4 bases; bases with no gene match: 10. There are 15 residues in the CDR3. CDR3 in DNA: TGCGCCAGCAGCCAAACAGGGGTTGGGAGCAATGAGCAGTTCTTC. This codes for CASSQTGVGSNEQFF.

CDR3 residues: CASRLAGGGVDTQYF. The DNA for the CDR3 is TGCGCCAGCAGGCTAGCGGGAGGAGGGGTAGATACGCAGTATTTT. The chain joins TRBV10-2 to TRBJ2-3, with 11 bases lining up with TRBD2. After removal of 6 bases from V and 5 bases from J, the junction contained 7 bases not matched to a gene. From germline, CDR1 is WSHSY and CDR2 SAAADI. CDR3 length: 15 residues.

The chain combines TRBV15 with TRBJ1-1, with no clear D. The CDR3 runs 13 residues. V lost 4 bases to trimming and J lost 2 bases, with 8 bases between them. In germline, CDR1 is LNHNV, CDR2 YYDKDF (reference sequence). The CDR3 DNA follows: TGTGCCACCAGCAAACAACAAAACACTGAAGCTTTCTTT. Amino acids: CATSKQQNTEAFF. The whole variable domain, filled in from reference TRBV15 and TRBJ1-1, reads DAMVIQNPRYQVTQFGKPVTLSCSQTLNHNVMYWYQQKSSQAPKLLFHYYDKDFNNEADTPDNFQSRRPNTSFCFLDIRSPGLGDTAMYLCATSKQQNTEAFFGQGTRLTVV.

The chain combines TRBV7-2 with TRBJ1-4; TRBD1 aligns across 8 bases. This CDR3 is built from 15 residues. CDR1 and CDR2 from the germline V gene are SGHTA and FQGNSA. The V segment lost 5 bases and the J segment 6 bases; nucleotides outside the gene matches: 8. CDR3 coding DNA: TGTGCCAGCAGCCAGTACAGGGGGGGGGATGAAAAACTGTTTTTT. Its protein product is CASSQYRGGDEKLFF. The full variable domain, its missing parts supplied by reference TRBV7-2 and TRBJ1-4, is GAGVSQSPSNKVTEKGKDVELRCDPISGHTALYWYRQSLGQGLEFLIYFQGNSAPDKSGLPSDRFSAERTGGSVSTLTIQRTQQEDSAVYLCASSQYRGGDEKLFFGSGTQLSVL.

Turning to this clone: In the same sample, other DNA sequences code for this CDR3. This chain uses TRBV18 with TRBJ2-2, with TRBD2 identical over 8 bases. The CDR3 totals 16 residues. The V segment lost 2 bases and the J segment 1 base; nucleotides outside the gene matches: 3. Germline V gene sequence: CDR1 KGHSH, CDR2 LQKENI. CDR3 residues: CASSPFGGENTGELFF. DNA for the CDR3: TGTGCCAGCTCACCATTCGGGGGGGAGAACACCGGGGAGCTGTTTTTT.

This clone showed up just a few times. V usage is TRBV24-1 and J usage is TRBJ2-1, with 11 nucleotides matching TRBD1. Germline CDR1 and CDR2: KGHDR and SFDVKD. This CDR3 has 17 residues. V lost 3 bases to trimming and J lost 1 base; unmatched junction nucleotides: 4. CDR3 protein: CATSDGQGALSYNEQFF. DNA of the CDR3: TGTGCCACCAGTGATGGACAGGGGGCCCTTTCCTACAATGAGCAGTTCTTC.

This clone was counted between two and nine times. The chain combines TRBV6-1 with TRBJ1-2; 10 nucleotides match TRBD1. This CDR3 region has 16 residues. J lost 2 bases, V lost 3 bases, and 6 bases had no gene match. Germline CDR1 and CDR2: MNHNS and SASEGT. CDR3 nucleotide sequence: TGTGCCAGCAGTGAGTGGGGACAGGGGAACAACTATGGCTACACCTTC. It translates to CASSEWGQGNNYGYTF.

V and J are TRBV7-9 and TRBJ2-7, with D possibly matching TRBD1 (7 bases). This CDR3 spans 18 amino acids. Germline-derived CDR1 and CDR2 are SEHNR and FQNEAQ (reference sequence). V gave up 6 bases and J gave up 0 bases, with 24 bases separating them. In DNA, the CDR3 is TGTGCCAGCAGTCCATACCGGCTGAACAGGGGAGGCTCCTACGAGCAGTACTTC. Translation gives CASSPYRLNRGGSYEQYF. The whole variable domain, remainder taken from reference TRBV7-9 and TRBJ2-7, is DTGVSQNPRHKITKRGQNVTFRCDPISEHNRLYWYRQTLGQGPEFLTYFQNEAQLEKSRLLSDRFSAERPKGSFSTLEIQRTEQGDSAMYLCASSPYRLNRGGSYEQYFGPGTRLTVT.

The chain is built from TRBV27 and TRBJ2-1, with 13 bases fitting TRBD2. Trimming at V came to 5 bases and at J to 10 bases, leaving 8 bases not matched to a gene. Germline-derived CDR1 and CDR2 are MNHEY and SMNVEV (reference sequence). The CDR3 totals 15 residues. CDR3 sequence: CASSRGLAGLGEQFF. CDR3 nucleotide sequence: TGTGCCAGCAGTCGGGGACTAGCGGGACTGGGGGAGCAGTTCTTC.

The rearrangement uses TRBV4-1 and TRBJ2-7; 8 nucleotides agree with TRBD2. CDR1 and CDR2 from the germline V gene are MGHRA and YSYEKL. The V and J ends lost 0 bases and 1 base, in that order; junction bases with no gene match: 2. The CDR3 totals 15 residues. CDR3 DNA sequence: TGCGCCAGCAGCCAAGATAGCGGGGAGTCCTACGAGCAGTACTTC. It yields the protein CASSQDSGESYEQYF.

This sequence joins TRBV5-1 and TRBJ1-6, with 7 bases fitting TRBD1. Per the germline V gene, CDR1 is SGHRS and CDR2 is YFSETQ. V dropped 1 base and J dropped 7; count of bases not matched to a gene: 11. The CDR3 loop spans 17 amino acids. The CDR3 DNA reads as TGCGCCAGCAGCTTGAGGCCTCCGGGACAGAACAATTCACCCCTCCACTTT. It codes for CASSLRPPGQNNSPLHF.

Here the CDR3 reads CSASDGTGGWFF. CDR3 DNA sequence: TGCAGTGCTAGTGACGGGACAGGGGGCTGGTTCTTC. The rearrangement uses TRBV20-1 and TRBJ2-1; TRBD1 agrees at 12 bases. V lost 3 bases and J lost 15; bases outside the gene matches: 6. This CDR3 is 12 amino acids long. Germline V gene data show CDR1 as DFQATT and CDR2 as SNEGSKA (reference sequence).

The chain uses TRBV5-1 and TRBJ1-3; D remains unclear. This CDR3 has 13 residues. The germline gives CDR1 SGHRS, CDR2 YFSETQ. V lost 4 bases and J 1 base, leaving 6 bases between the germline ends. CDR3 sequence (DNA): TGCGCCAGCAGCCCAGATTCTGGAAACACCATATATTTT. Its protein product is CASSPDSGNTIYF.

This chain joins TRBV5-4 and TRBJ2-7; D perhaps matches TRBD1 (7 bases). Trimming pared 2 bases from V and 1 base from J, leaving 13 bases between. The germline CDR1 and CDR2 sequences are SGHNT and YYREEE (reference sequence). The CDR3 consists of 15 residues. CDR3 in amino acids: CASSLGRGTSYEQYF. As DNA, the CDR3 is TGTGCCAGCAGCTTAGGCAGGGGGACTTCCTACGAGCAGTACTTC. Full variable domain (rest looked up from reference TRBV5-4 and TRBJ2-7): ETGVTQSPTHLIKTRGQQVTLRCSSQSGHNTVSWYQQALGQGPQFIFQYYREEENGRGNFPPRFSGLQFPNYSSELNVNALELDDSALYLCASSLGRGTSYEQYFGPGTRLTVT.

The V and J genes are TRBV6-5 and TRBJ2-3; D not resolved. Trimming took 5 bases from V and 12 from J, leaving 15 bases between them. CDR1 and CDR2 (germline): MNHEY, SVGAGI. There are 12 residues in the CDR3. The CDR3 nucleotides are TGTGCCAGCAGTCCCAACTTCCGTCCCCAGTATTTT. Its protein product is CASSPNFRPQYF.

In its sample, this clone was seen once. The J gene is TRBJ2-3, the V gene TRBV13, with D perhaps matching TRBD2 (6 bases). V was cut by 4 bases and J by 6 bases, with 14 bases left in between. The CDR3 has 14 residues. Germline assignment: CDR1 PRHDT and CDR2 FYEKMQ (reference sequence). The CDR3 region is CASSSSSGLDTQYF. The CDR3 coding sequence is TGTGCCAGCAGCTCGAGTAGCGGATTGGATACGCAGTATTTT.

The genes are TRBV11-2 and TRBJ2-6; 7 bases fit TRBD1. Trimming at V came to 5 bases and at J to 0 bases, leaving 13 bases not matched to a gene. CDR3 length: 19 residues. Looked up from germline, CDR1 is SGHAT and CDR2 is FQNNGV. The CDR3 reads CASSKTGDVLRSGANVLTF. The CDR3 bases are TGTGCCAGCAGCAAAACAGGGGACGTTTTACGCTCTGGGGCCAACGTCCTGACTTTC.

The table lists this clone with a few counts. Here the CDR3 DNA reads TGTGCCCCCAAAGGCGGGACAGGACCAAAGGAGCAGTACTTC. Protein product: CAPKGGTGPKEQYF. The chain employs TRBV6-4 and TRBJ2-7; 8 bases match TRBD1. V was clipped by 11 bases and J by 7 bases; unmatched bases: 16. The V gene's germline CDR1 is MRHNA and CDR2 SNTAGT. The length of the CDR3 is 14 residues.

A note on this clone: At the DNA level, this CDR3 is encoded by other sequences in the same sample as well. CDR3 region: CASSLDRNYGYTF. The DNA of the CDR3 is TGTGCCAGCAGTTTGGACAGGAACTATGGCTACACCTTC. The chain recombines TRBV28 with TRBJ1-2, with TRBD1 matching over 7 bases. With V trimmed by 3 bases and J by 2 bases, 0 bases remained unmatched. The CDR3 consists of 13 residues. Germline V gene lookup returns CDR1 MDHEN and CDR2 SYDVKM.

CDR3 in DNA: TGTGCCAGCAACCCGGACAGGGCGAACACCGGGGAGCTGTTTTTT. Its protein product is CASNPDRANTGELFF. The rearrangement links TRBV2 to TRBJ2-2, with 8 bases lining up with TRBD1. The germline gives CDR1 SNHLY, CDR2 FYNNEI. Trimming removed 7 bases from V and 0 bases from J; junction bases left unmatched: 4. The CDR3 consists of 15 residues.

The chain links TRBV18 to TRBJ1-6; perhaps TRBD1 as D (5 bases). The CDR3 totals 16 residues. V lost 2 bases to trimming and J lost 9 bases, with 17 bases between them. Germline loops: CDR1 KGHSH, CDR2 LQKENI. In nucleotides, the CDR3 is TGTGCCAGCTCACCAGGGCAGGGAAGGATCGGTTCACCCCTCCACTTT. Protein sequence: CASSPGQGRIGSPLHF.

In regard to this clone: Other DNA sequences in the same sample also yield this CDR3. The J gene is TRBJ2-7, the V gene TRBV28; 10 bases line up with TRBD2. The CDR3 covers 15 residues. The J segment lost 2 bases and the V segment lost 2 bases, leaving 3 bases of the junction unmatched. Germline CDR1 reads MDHEN; CDR2 reads SYDVKM. The CDR3 protein is CASSLILAGTYEQYF. In DNA, the CDR3 is TGTGCCAGCAGTTTAATACTAGCGGGGACCTACGAGCAGTACTTC.

This chain uses TRBV9 with TRBJ1-1; the match to TRBD1 covers 8 bases. Losses at the gene ends were 0 bases for V and 3 bases for J; bases not matched to a gene: 13. There are 18 residues in the CDR3. CDR1 is SGDLS and CDR2 is YYNGEE in the germline V gene. The CDR3 DNA reads as TGTGCCAGCAGCGTAGGTGTAAGGGCCAGGGGGCGCGACACTGAAGCTTTCTTT. It translates to CASSVGVRARGRDTEAFF.

V usage is TRBV5-1 and J usage is TRBJ2-1, with a weak D call TRBD2 (6 bases). The CDR3 runs 12 residues. CDR1 is SGHRS and CDR2 is YFSETQ in the germline V gene. Trimming cost V 3 bases and J 6 bases, with 7 bases left between them. CDR3 DNA sequence: TGCGCCAGCAGCTGGGGAGGCAATGAGCAGTTCTTC. Amino acid sequence: CASSWGGNEQFF.